The sequence of this T cell receptor (beta chain) was determined in a study of blood T cell repertoires in COVID-19. Study information: COVID-19 samples from acute and convalescent phases originated in the United States, Italy and Spain. The analysed material was cDNA or gDNA that came from T cells, B-cell-depleted T cells, or PBMCs.

Authors' data handling: Reference gene primer amplification gave nucleated cell count estimates. The assay was immunoSEQ multiplex PCR, and TCRdb's table has in-frame clones only and misses some. The D gene and trimming were derived from the DNA, and the V and J assignments and clone size from that table. This sample has 230,000 or so clones, with about 90% found just once. This CDR3 spans 15 amino acids. After removal of 4 bases from V and 5 bases from J, the junction contained 7 bases not matched to a gene. Germline V lookup: CDR1 SGHRS, CDR2 YFSETQ. The specimen was peripheral blood. The chain has TRBV5-1 and TRBJ2-1, with 9 nucleotides matching TRBD1. The receptor's source is a middle-aged man with active or convalescent COVID-19. The CDR3 here is CASSTPGTGNNEQFF. The CDR3 DNA is TGCGCCAGCAGCACCCCCGGGACAGGGAACAATGAGCAGTTCTTC.